This TCR beta chain was recorded in a study of blood T cell repertoires in COVID-19. Turning to the study itself: The United States, Italy and Spain provided the acute and convalescent COVID-19 samples.

Participant-given clinical history determined each cohort assignment. The protocol was immunoSEQ multiplex PCR, while the TCRdb copy is restricted to in-frame clones and leaves out a portion. The table shows hundreds of thousands of clones, with about 90% occurring only once. Sequences were obtained from PBMCs or T cells enriched from blood (not recorded which). This TCR came from a woman younger than 45 with acute COVID-19.

The CDR3 DNA follows: TGTGCCAGTAGTATATTTGGACAGCAAGAGACCCAGTACTTC. Encoded protein: CASSIFGQQETQYF. The chain employs TRBV19 and TRBJ2-5; a weak D match, TRBD1 (6 bases). V gave up 2 bases and J gave up 2 bases, with 9 bases separating them. The CDR3 is 14 amino acids. CDR1 and CDR2 from the germline V gene are LNHDA and SQIVND (reference sequence). Filled out from reference TRBV19 and TRBJ2-5, the complete variable domain reads DGGITQSPKYLFRKEGQNVTLSCEQNLNHDAMYWYRQDPGQGLRLIYYSQIVNDFQKGDIAEGYSVSREKKESFPLTVTSAQKNPTAFYLCASSIFGQQETQYFGPGTRLLVL.